These 27 T cell receptor beta chains came from one sample sequenced in a study of blood T cells in healthy people across ages. A second PCR, run for 7 to 11 cycles, used a sample-barcoded 5' primer plus a J-beta primer mix. One entry per CDR3 protein, called by TCRdb with MiXCR from the 5' RACE reads. The sample records 1,500,000 or so distinct CDR3 sequences, less than 45% being singletons. Sequenced sample: blood. All receptors derive from a woman under 30 in good health.

This clonotype appeared a few times. V is TRBV20-1 and J is TRBJ2-3; D may be TRBD2 (5 bases). V was pared by 0 bases and J by 1 base, with 11 bases between. The CDR3 has 15 residues. Germline CDR1 DFQATT, CDR2 SNEGSKA (reference sequence). CDR3 region: CSARDTGWGTDTQYF. In DNA, the CDR3 is TGCAGTGCTAGAGATACGGGGTGGGGCACAGATACGCAGTATTTT.

The rearrangement uses TRBV6-2 or TRBV6-3 and TRBJ2-7; D assignment may be TRBD1 or TRBD2 (7 bases each). V lost 4 bases, J lost 3 bases, and 16 bases lay in between. The germline V gene encodes CDR1 MNHEY and CDR2 SVGEGT. This CDR3 contains 15 residues. The CDR3 protein is CASSSAGQPGYEQYF. The CDR3 DNA sequence: TGTGCCAGCAGTTCAGCGGGACAGCCAGGCTACGAGCAGTACTTC.

This clonotype was detected many times. V gene TRBV5-1 combines with J gene TRBJ1-4; D is uncertain. The CDR3 contains 14 residues. V lost 0 bases and J 4 bases, leaving 7 bases between the germline ends. Germline CDR1 and CDR2: SGHRS and YFSETQ. CDR3 DNA: TGCGCCAGCAGCTTGGATGGCCTTAATGAAAAACTGTTTTTT. This encodes CASSLDGLNEKLFF.

The chain has TRBV11-2 and TRBJ2-2; no clear D gene. The V end lost 2 bases, the J end lost 6 bases, and 13 bases lay between the germline ends. The CDR3 is 15 amino acids. Germline lookup yields CDR1 SGHAT and CDR2 FQNNGV. Here the CDR3 reads CASSLTWPNAGELFF. Written as DNA, the CDR3 is TGTGCCAGCAGCTTAACTTGGCCAAACGCCGGGGAGCTGTTTTTT.

The chain has TRBV4-1 and TRBJ2-7, with 10 bases fitting TRBD2. The trim removed 3 bases at V and 2 bases at J, leaving 4 bases unmatched. The CDR3 spans 15 residues. The germline CDR1 and CDR2 sequences are MGHRA and YSYEKL. For the CDR3, the DNA is TGCGCCAGCAGCCAGCTAGCGGGAGATCCCTACGAGCAGTACTTC. As protein: CASSQLAGDPYEQYF.

In its sample, this clonotype was seen many times. The chain carries TRBV29-1 and TRBJ1-2; D is unclear. CDR1 and CDR2 from the germline V gene are SQVTM and ANQGSEA. The CDR3 contains 13 residues. Trimming took 3 bases from V and 4 from J, leaving 12 bases between them. The CDR3 sequence is CSVEAGYGYGYTF. Here the CDR3 DNA reads TGCAGCGTTGAGGCCGGATACGGCTATGGCTACACCTTC.

About this clonotype: A read error may be the cause here, since a much bigger clone is one base away. The rearrangement uses TRBV9 and TRBJ2-7; no reliable D call. V was pared by 5 bases and J by 0 bases, with 9 bases between. The CDR3 covers 13 residues. Germline CDR1 and CDR2: SGDLS and YYNGEE. In nucleotides, the CDR3 is TGTGCCAGCAGTGAGTCTAGCTCCTACGAGCAGTACTTC. Translated, it gives CASSESSSYEQYF. The whole variable domain, remainder taken from reference TRBV9 and TRBJ2-7, is DSGVTQTPKHLITATGQRVTLRCSPRSGDLSVYWYQQSLDQGLQFLIQYYNGEERAKGNILERFSAQQFPDLHSELNLSSLELGDSALYFCASSESSSYEQYFGPGTRLTVT.

V is TRBV5-5 and J is TRBJ1-6; 10 bases agree with TRBD1. The CDR3 is made up of 16 amino acids. CDR1 and CDR2 (germline): SGHKS, YYEKEE (reference sequence). V dropped 4 bases and J dropped 5; count of bases not matched to a gene: 6. CDR3 bases: TGTGCCAGCAGCCGTTCCGGGACAGGGGATAATTCACCCCTCCACTTT. Translated, it gives CASSRSGTGDNSPLHF.

This chain connects TRBV20-1 to TRBJ2-3; no firm D call. CDR1 is DFQATT and CDR2 is SNEGSKA in the germline V gene (reference sequence). Trimming took 0 bases from V and 1 from J, leaving 11 bases between them. The CDR3 loop spans 15 amino acids. The CDR3 bases are TGCAGTGCTAGAGATGGTGGGGTGGGCACAGATACGCAGTATTTT. This encodes CSARDGGVGTDTQYF.

Details on this clonotype: The conserved phenylalanine or tryptophan normally closing the CDR3 is absent here, so this likely arose from a read error. The CDR3 bases are TGTGCCGGCAGCTTACAGGGGAATCAGCCCCAGCATTGT. Protein: CAGSLQGNQPQHC. The chain uses TRBV27 and TRBJ1-5; 7 nucleotides align to TRBD1. CDR1 MNHEY and CDR2 SMNVEV come from the germline V gene (reference sequence). This CDR3 is 13 amino acids long.

This clonotype was recorded only once. Being one base from a much bigger clone, this may be a read error. The V and J genes are TRBV20-1 and TRBJ2-7; no clear D. V was pared by 6 bases and J by 7 bases, with 25 bases between. The CDR3 has 15 amino acids. Germline V gene sequence: CDR1 DFQATT, CDR2 SNEGSKA (reference sequence). This CDR3 is CSAWVTGDSYNEQYF. CDR3 DNA sequence: TGCAGTGCCTGGGTGACTGGAGACTCCTACAATGAGCAGTACTTC.

This chain links TRBV2 with TRBJ2-7; D possibly uses TRBD1 or TRBD2 (5 bases each). Germline loops: CDR1 SNHLY, CDR2 FYNNEI. The length of the CDR3 is 15 residues. V was shortened by 1 base and J by 2 bases, with 12 bases between the two germline ends. In nucleotides, the CDR3 is TGTGCCAGCAGTGAAGGGGACCGCATGACCTACGAGCAGTACTTC. Translated: CASSEGDRMTYEQYF.

CDR3: CASRFPAGNYGYTF. Here the CDR3 DNA reads TGCGCCAGCAGATTCCCGGCAGGAAACTATGGCTACACCTTC. The chain uses TRBV5-1 and TRBJ1-2; no definite D call. CDR1 and CDR2 (germline): SGHRS, YFSETQ. The V gene lost 5 bases and the J gene lost 2 bases, with 13 bases spanning the gap. The CDR3 runs 14 residues.

The table lists this clonotype with a few counts. This chain joins TRBV28 and TRBJ2-5; the D gene is possibly TRBD2 (5 bases). Trimming took 5 bases from V and 3 from J, leaving 10 bases between them. Germline-derived CDR1 and CDR2 are MDHEN and SYDVKM. The CDR3 spans 13 residues. The CDR3 DNA reads as TGTGCCAGCAGTATTCGGGAAGAAGAGACCCAGTACTTC. It yields the protein CASSIREEETQYF.

This clonotype came up a few times. V usage is TRBV27 and J usage is TRBJ2-3, with 8 bases aligning to TRBD2. Germline loops: CDR1 MNHEY, CDR2 SMNVEV (reference sequence). V lost 4 bases to trimming and J lost 7 bases; unmatched junction nucleotides: 7. The CDR3 has 14 residues. The CDR3 region is CASSSGGGAHTQYF. CDR3 DNA sequence: TGTGCCAGCAGTTCGGGAGGGGGGGCCCATACGCAGTATTTT.

The chain is built from TRBV7-6 and TRBJ2-1, with TRBD2 identical over 8 bases. The V gene's germline CDR1 is SGHVS and CDR2 FNYEAQ. The CDR3 is made up of 17 amino acids. With V trimmed by 1 base and J by 10 bases, 15 bases remained unmatched. Written as DNA, the CDR3 is TGTGCCAGCAGCTTAGTGGGACTAGTGGAAAGCTCCTACGAGCAGTTCTTC. It is translated as CASSLVGLVESSYEQFF.

The gene calls are TRBV29-1 and TRBJ2-5; D not certain. Trimming took off 1 base at V and 5 bases at J, with 8 bases between the two ends. The CDR3 consists of 12 residues. CDR1 is SQVTM and CDR2 is ANQGSEA in the germline V gene. The CDR3 reads CSVEGSRETQYF. CDR3 coding DNA: TGCAGCGTTGAAGGGAGCCGGGAGACCCAGTACTTC. Using reference TRBV29-1 and TRBJ2-5 for the parts outside the CDR3, the full variable domain is SAVISQKPSRDICQRGTSLTIQCQVDSQVTMMFWYRQQPGQSLTLIATANQGSEATYESGFVIDKFPISRPNLTFSTLTVSNMSPEDSSIYLCSVEGSRETQYFGPGTRLLVL.

In its sample, this clonotype was seen many times. J is TRBJ2-7 and V is TRBV3-1, with D uncertain. This CDR3 contains 11 residues. CDR1 LGHDT and CDR2 YNNKEL come from the germline V gene (reference sequence). The ends were cut back, 5 bases at V and 6 bases at J, with 8 bases in the middle. The CDR3 DNA reads TGTGCCAGCAGCTTTAACACCGAGCAGTACTTC. It codes for CASSFNTEQYF.

The V gene is TRBV29-1, the J gene TRBJ2-3; a possible D gene is TRBD2 (6 bases). The germline gives CDR1 SQVTM, CDR2 ANQGSEA. Trimming took off 2 bases at V and 2 bases at J, with 8 bases between the two ends. The CDR3 spans 13 residues. As DNA, the CDR3 is TGCAGCGTTGAACGGGGGACCACAGATACGCAGTATTTT. This sequence encodes CSVERGTTDTQYF.

The chain has TRBV2 and TRBJ2-2; tentatively, D is TRBD1 (5 bases). The CDR3 is 14 amino acids. The V end was cut by 6 bases, the J end by 0 bases, with 8 bases between. Germline-derived CDR1 and CDR2 are SNHLY and FYNNEI. CDR3 loop: CASRLQANTGELFF. CDR3 in DNA: TGTGCCAGCAGACTACAGGCGAACACCGGGGAGCTGTTTTTT.

This sequence joins TRBV20-1 and TRBJ2-5; no clear D. Per germline, CDR1 DFQATT and CDR2 SNEGSKA (reference sequence). Trimming took off 1 base at V and 1 base at J, with 7 bases between the two ends. The CDR3 covers 13 residues. The CDR3 spells CSARAPIQETQYF. CDR3 DNA: TGCAGTGCTAGAGCCCCAATCCAAGAGACCCAGTACTTC.

Only a few counts were recorded for this clonotype. The gene calls are TRBV10-3 and TRBJ2-1; tentative D call: TRBD1 (7 bases). Germline V lookup: CDR1 ENHRY, CDR2 SYGVKD. Deletions cut 6 bases from V and 8 bases from J, with 17 bases between. CDR3 length: 14 residues. CDR3 nucleotides: TGTGCCATCAGCCTCAGGGGGAGGTCCGATGAGCAGTTCTTC. This translates into CAISLRGRSDEQFF.

The table lists this clonotype with a few counts. V usage is TRBV15 and J usage is TRBJ1-4; 9 nucleotides agree with TRBD1. Germline V lookup: CDR1 LNHNV, CDR2 YYDKDF (reference sequence). Germline trimming cut 4 bases from V and 6 bases from J; bases unmatched to any gene: 6. The CDR3 totals 15 residues. CDR3 sequence (DNA): TGTGCCACCAGCAACGGACAGGGGCAGGATGAAAAACTGTTTTTT. Its translation is CATSNGQGQDEKLFF.

This clonotype has more than one count but fewer than ten. The chain is built from TRBV5-1 and TRBJ2-3, with TRBD2 as a possible D gene (5 bases). This CDR3 has 14 amino acids. In germline, CDR1 is SGHRS, CDR2 YFSETQ. Trimming removed 4 bases at V and 5 bases at J, with 14 bases between. CDR3 sequence: CASSTSSQGDTQYF. CDR3 coding DNA: TGCGCCAGCAGCACCTCTAGCCAAGGAGATACGCAGTATTTT.

The V and J genes are TRBV20-1 and TRBJ2-1, with 8 bases matching TRBD1. The germline gives CDR1 DFQATT, CDR2 SNEGSKA (reference sequence). J was trimmed by 10 bases and V by 6 bases; bases with no gene match: 8. The CDR3 spans 12 residues. The DNA of the CDR3 is TGCAGTGCCCTTGGACAGGGTAGCGAGCAGTTCTTC. This sequence encodes CSALGQGSEQFF.

CDR3 sequence reads: CASSPRTGGTNEKLFF. The DNA for the CDR3 is TGTGCCAGCAGTCCCAGGACGGGAGGAACTAATGAAAAACTGTTTTTT. The rearrangement links TRBV6-1 to TRBJ1-4; D is undetermined. CDR1 and CDR2 (germline): MNHNS, SASEGT. This CDR3 region has 16 residues. Trimming took 5 bases from V and 1 from J, leaving 14 bases between them.

The chain has TRBV4-1 and TRBJ2-7; 9 bases map to TRBD2. The CDR3 totals 15 residues. Germline CDR1 reads MGHRA; CDR2 reads YSYEKL. The V and J ends lost 3 bases and 3 bases, in that order; junction bases with no gene match: 6. The CDR3 DNA sequence: TGCGCCAGCAGCCACATCCTAGCGGGGCTCTACGAGCAGTACTTC. Its protein product is CASSHILAGLYEQYF.